Detailed here is one T cell receptor beta chain. This entry comes from a study of shared T cell receptors in the human thymus. Assay used: immunoSEQ multiplex PCR; TCRdb lists only in-frame clones, some missing. The sample consists of approximately 730,000 clones, approximately 83% of them appearing once. CDR1 is SGHNT and CDR2 is YYREEE in the germline V gene (reference sequence). This CDR3 is 16 amino acids long. Trimming removed 0 bases from V and 6 bases from J; junction bases left unmatched: 10. The data also belong to a second study, concerning human thymus T cells. From that second work: Seemingly biased V and J gene usage marked thymic and blood repertoires.

Sequenced: thymocytes. The sequence came from a girl less than two years old with a congenital heart defect. This chain links TRBV5-4 with TRBJ1-1; 8 bases are shared with TRBD1. The DNA of the CDR3 is TGTGCCAGCAGCTTGGGGGCAGGGGGCTTTGTGGCTGAAGCTTTCTTT. Its protein is CASSLGAGGFVAEAFF.